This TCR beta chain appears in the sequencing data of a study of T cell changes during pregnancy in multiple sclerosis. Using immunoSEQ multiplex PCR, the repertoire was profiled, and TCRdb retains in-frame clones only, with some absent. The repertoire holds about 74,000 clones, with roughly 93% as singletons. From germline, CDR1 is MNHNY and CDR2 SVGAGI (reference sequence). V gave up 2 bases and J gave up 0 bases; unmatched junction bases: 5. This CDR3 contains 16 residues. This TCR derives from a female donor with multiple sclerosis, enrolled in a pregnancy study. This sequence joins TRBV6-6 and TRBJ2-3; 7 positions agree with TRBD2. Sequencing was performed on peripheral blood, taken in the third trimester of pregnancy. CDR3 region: CASSYPGGSSTDTQYF. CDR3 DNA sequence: TGTGCCAGCAGTTACCCGGGGGGTTCTAGCACAGATACGCAGTATTTT.